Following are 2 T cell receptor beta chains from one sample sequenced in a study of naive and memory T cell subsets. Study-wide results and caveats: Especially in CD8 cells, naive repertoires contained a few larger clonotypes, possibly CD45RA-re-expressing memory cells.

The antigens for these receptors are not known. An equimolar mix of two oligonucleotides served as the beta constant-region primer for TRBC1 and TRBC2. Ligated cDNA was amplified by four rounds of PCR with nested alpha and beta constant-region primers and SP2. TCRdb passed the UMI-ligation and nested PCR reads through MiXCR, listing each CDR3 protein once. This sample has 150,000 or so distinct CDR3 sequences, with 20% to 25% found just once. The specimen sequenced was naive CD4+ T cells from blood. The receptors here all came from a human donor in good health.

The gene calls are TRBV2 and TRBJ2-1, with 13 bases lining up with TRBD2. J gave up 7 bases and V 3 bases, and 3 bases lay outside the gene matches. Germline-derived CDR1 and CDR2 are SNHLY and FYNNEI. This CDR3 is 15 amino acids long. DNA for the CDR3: TGTGCCAGCAGTGATCGGACTAGCGGGAGTAATGAGCAGTTCTTC. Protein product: CASSDRTSGSNEQFF.

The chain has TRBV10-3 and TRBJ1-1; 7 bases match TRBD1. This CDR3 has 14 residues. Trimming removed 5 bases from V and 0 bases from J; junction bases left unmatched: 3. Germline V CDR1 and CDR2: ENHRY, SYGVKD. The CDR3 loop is CAISTGVLNTEAFF. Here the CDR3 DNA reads TGTGCCATCAGTACAGGGGTTTTGAACACTGAAGCTTTCTTT.